In this sample, the clone carrying this TCR beta chain turned up many times. This record comes from a study of T-cell reconstitution after alpha-beta-depleted transplantation in children. A library of TCRbeta sequences, prepared with unique molecular identifiers, was generated. TCRdb processed the PCR reads anew with MiXCR; each CDR3 protein has one entry. The sample shows 150,000 to 200,000 distinct CDR3 sequences, roughly 7.5% of them seen only once. The CDR3 is 14 residues long. Germline V CDR1 and CDR2: MNHEY, SMNVEV (reference sequence). V lost 5 bases, J lost 6 bases, and 17 bases lay in between.

Sequenced here: PBMCs from the stem cell graft donor, sampled from the stem cell graft. The TCR originated in a human donor who donated a stem cell graft to a child with Wiskott-Aldrich syndrome. The rearrangement joins TRBV27 to TRBJ2-7; tentative D call: TRBD1 (6 bases). The CDR3, as DNA: TGTGCCAGCAGTCTACATCTACAGGGAGTCGAGCAGTACTTC. This translates into CASSLHLQGVEQYF.